This T cell receptor beta chain stems from a study of beta chain features in type 1 diabetes. The study's findings and limits: Type 1 diabetes patients showed fewer insertions and more deletions at VDJ junctions. Within each of all four CD4+ subsets, Type 1 diabetes patients had TCRB CDR3s that were moderately but significantly shorter.

Reverse transcribing all isolated RNA meant expressed TCRB transcripts were sequenced. TCRdb's copy holds only in-frame clones and misses some; the assay was immunoSEQ multiplex PCR. The table has hundreds of thousands of clones, about 14% seen once. A word on this clone: Its target is unknown.

CDR3 length: 14 residues. V was clipped by 4 bases and J by 0 bases, with 9 bases between them. Germline V gene data show CDR1 as SGHVS and CDR2 as FNYEAQ. The sample was central memory CD4+ T cells from blood. The source is a man under 40 in good health. The chain combines TRBV7-6 with TRBJ1-2, with D possibly being TRBD1 (5 bases). CDR3 sequence: CASSSGPTNYGYTF. In nucleotides, the CDR3 is TGTGCCAGCAGCTCGGGACCGACTAACTATGGCTACACCTTC.